The 26 T cell receptor beta chains given below trace back to one sample, sequenced in a study of preoperative IRX-2 immunotherapy in early breast cancer. Some clones are missing from TCRdb's copy, which holds only in-frame ones; the method was immunoSEQ multiplex PCR. The table has roughly 24,000 clones, about 95% seen once; the top ten hold roughly 17%. Treatment noted: preoperative locoregional IRX-2 cytokine immunotherapy. Specimen: tumor tissue, collected after IRX-2 immunotherapy. Source of these receptors: a human donor with breast cancer.

This clone came up once. The chain joins TRBV7-8 to TRBJ1-1, with 9 bases identical to TRBD1. Germline V CDR1 and CDR2: SGHVS, FQNEAQ. The ends lost 5 bases at V and 1 base at J; junction bases unmatched: 11. The CDR3 covers 17 residues. DNA for the CDR3: TGTGCCAGCAGCCGACAAATGACAGGGGGGAGGAACACTGAAGCTTTCTTT. This encodes CASSRQMTGGRNTEAFF.

This chain joins TRBV2 and TRBJ2-1; 7 bases match TRBD1. Germline V gene data show CDR1 as SNHLY and CDR2 as FYNNEI. This CDR3 region has 15 residues. V trimming: 4 bases; J trimming: 7 bases; junction bases outside the gene matches: 10. The CDR3 coding sequence is TGTGCCAGCAGTGGTTTACAGGGGAAGTTAAATGAGCAGTTCTTC. Translation: CASSGLQGKLNEQFF.

The table lists this clone with a few counts. The CDR3 protein is CASKRERKETQYF. DNA for the CDR3: TGCGCCAGCAAAAGGGAGCGGAAGGAGACCCAGTACTTC. This chain joins TRBV10-2 and TRBJ2-5; maybe TRBD2 (5 bases). V lost 7 bases to trimming and J lost 5 bases, with 14 bases between them. CDR1 is WSHSY, CDR2 SAAADI, per germline. The CDR3 extends over 13 amino acids.

J is TRBJ2-7 and V is TRBV5-1; D possibly corresponds to TRBD1 (5 bases). The CDR3 runs to 13 residues. Per the germline V gene, CDR1 is SGHRS and CDR2 is YFSETQ. Trimming stripped 2 bases from V and 2 bases from J, with 8 bases between. The CDR3 bases are TGCGCCAGCAGCTTAGTGACAGCCTACGAGCAGTACTTC. Its protein product is CASSLVTAYEQYF.

The chain is built from TRBV13 and TRBJ2-7; 10 bases are a match to TRBD1. The germline gives CDR1 PRHDT, CDR2 FYEKMQ (reference sequence). This CDR3 comprises 14 residues. V lost 3 bases and J lost 3; bases outside the gene matches: 2. CDR3 DNA sequence: TGTGCCAGCAGCTTCAGGGACAGGGGCTACGAGCAGTACTTC. Translation gives CASSFRDRGYEQYF.

CDR3 sequence reads: CASSYRGLGGYTF. The CDR3 DNA follows: TGTGCCAGCAGCTACAGGGGCCTCGGGGGCTACACCTTC. The chain links TRBV11-2 to TRBJ1-2; 7 bases map to TRBD1. The CDR3 runs to 13 residues. Germline CDR1 and CDR2: SGHAT and FQNNGV. J gave up 8 bases and V 4 bases, and 7 bases lay outside the gene matches.

The chain uses TRBV6-1 and TRBJ2-3; TRBD2 aligns across 9 bases. With 0 bases clipped from V and 5 bases from J, the junction kept 9 bases outside the gene matches. The V gene's germline CDR1 is MNHNS and CDR2 SASEGT. The CDR3 has 17 amino acids. The DNA for the CDR3 is TGTGCCAGCAGTGAAGCGGGCGGGCGGGGGGGAAGAGATACGCAGTATTTT. It yields the protein CASSEAGGRGGRDTQYF.

This clone was found once. V usage is TRBV5-1 and J usage is TRBJ1-1; D possibly corresponds to TRBD1 (5 bases). There are 12 residues in the CDR3. Germline CDR1 reads SGHRS; CDR2 reads YFSETQ. V was pared by 0 bases and J by 13 bases, with 13 bases between. The CDR3 loop reads CASSLDGQGLFF. CDR3 in DNA: TGCGCCAGCAGCTTGGACGGACAAGGTCTTTTCTTT.

The V gene is TRBV7-8, the J gene TRBJ2-5; 10 bases fit TRBD2. The CDR3 spans 16 residues. The V and J ends lost 2 bases and 1 base, in that order; junction bases with no gene match: 4. Germline V gene data show CDR1 as SGHVS and CDR2 as FQNEAQ. The CDR3: CASSLSRTSGQETQYF. The CDR3 DNA reads TGTGCCAGCAGCTTATCCCGGACTAGCGGCCAAGAGACCCAGTACTTC.

In DNA, the CDR3 is TGTGCCAGCAGTACGGGACAGGGCAACTACGAGCAGTACTTC. As protein: CASSTGQGNYEQYF. The chain joins TRBV28 to TRBJ2-7; 9 nucleotides line up with TRBD1. V shed 5 bases, J shed 3 bases, and the junction held 5 bases outside the gene matches. The length of the CDR3 is 14 residues. CDR1 MDHEN and CDR2 SYDVKM come from the germline V gene. Based on the CDR3 plus reference TRBV28 and TRBJ2-7, the full variable domain is DVKVTQSSRYLVKRTGEKVFLECVQDMDHENMFWYRQDPGLGLRLIYFSYDVKMKEKGDIPEGYSVSREKKERFSLILESASTNQTSMYLCASSTGQGNYEQYFGPGTRLTVT.

This clone has a single count. The CDR3 DNA reads as TGTGCCAGCTCACTACGACAGACCGCCTATGGCTACACCTTC. It codes for CASSLRQTAYGYTF. The chain is built from TRBV18 and TRBJ1-2; maybe TRBD1 (5 bases). The germline gives CDR1 KGHSH, CDR2 LQKENI. V was shortened by 4 bases and J by 4 bases, with 13 bases between the two germline ends. This CDR3 region has 14 residues.

The chain carries TRBV21-1 and TRBJ1-5. TRBV21-1 is a recognized pseudogene. The CDR3 spans 13 residues. The DNA for the CDR3 is TGTGCCAGCAGCACCCGGACCGATCAGCCCCAGCATTTT. Protein: CASSTRTDQPQHF.

The chain couples TRBV2 to TRBJ2-4; D may correspond to TRBD1 or TRBD2 (6 bases each). The CDR3 contains 15 residues. The germline CDR1 and CDR2 sequences are SNHLY and FYNNEI. Trimming removed 8 bases at V and 11 bases at J, with 25 bases between. For the CDR3, the DNA is TGTGCCAGCGCCCTACAGGGACGAGGGAGGTCTTTTCAGTACTTC. Its protein product is CASALQGRGRSFQYF. Supplemented by reference TRBV2 and TRBJ2-4, the full variable domain reads EPEVTQTPSHQVTQMGQEVILRCVPISNHLYFYWYRQILGQKVEFLVSFYNNEISEKSEIFDDQFSVERPDGSNFTLKIRSTKLEDSAMYFCASALQGRGRSFQYFGAGTRLSVL.

The rearrangement uses TRBV19 and TRBJ1-4, with TRBD1 as a possible D gene (5 bases). The CDR3 runs 15 residues. V lost 3 bases and J 8 bases, leaving 16 bases between the germline ends. From germline, CDR1 is LNHDA and CDR2 SQIVND (reference sequence). DNA of the CDR3: TGTGCCAGTAGTATCCTGGGCAGGGTGACGGAAAAACTGTTTTTT. Translated, it gives CASSILGRVTEKLFF.

Only one count was recorded for this clone. The chain carries TRBV23-1 and TRBJ2-7, with 7 bases that match TRBD1. TRBV23-1 counts as an open reading frame of uncertain function. Trimming took 2 bases from V and 3 from J; bases not matched to a gene: 13. CDR3 length: 17 amino acids. The CDR3 region is CASSQGDRPSLHYEQYF. Written as DNA, the CDR3 is TGCGCCAGCAGTCAAGGGGACAGACCCTCTCTCCACTACGAGCAGTACTTC.

The chain recombines TRBV7-9 with TRBJ2-7; D unclear. The CDR3 has 14 amino acids. Germline V CDR1 and CDR2: SEHNR, FQNEAQ (reference sequence). V was clipped by 2 bases and J by 7 bases, with 15 bases between them. The CDR3 spells CASSLLHPLGEQYF. The DNA for the CDR3 is TGTGCCAGCAGCTTACTCCACCCCCTAGGGGAGCAGTACTTC.

The gene calls are TRBV4-1 and TRBJ2-3; a possible D gene is TRBD1 (6 bases). Trimming took off 3 bases at V and 0 bases at J, with 13 bases between the two ends. The germline V gene has CDR1 MGHRA and CDR2 YSYEKL. The CDR3 contains 16 residues. The CDR3 coding sequence is TGCGCCAGCAGCCACCTGGACAGTTCTAGCACAGATACGCAGTATTTT. Protein: CASSHLDSSSTDTQYF.

The gene calls are TRBV6-9 and TRBJ1-5; no definite D call. The CDR3 is 14 residues long. V was pared by 3 bases and J by 3 bases, with 9 bases between. Per germline, CDR1 MNHGY and CDR2 SVAAGI. CDR3 DNA sequence: TGTGCCAGCAGTTACTCCGGGGTCAATCAGCCCCAGCATTTT. As protein: CASSYSGVNQPQHF.

This sequence joins TRBV19 and TRBJ2-5; perhaps TRBD2 as D (5 bases). The J call is doubtful: the DNA matches TRBJ2-7 better. From germline, CDR1 is LNHDA and CDR2 SQIVND (reference sequence). The CDR3 loop spans 13 amino acids. CDR3 sequence reads: CASSTSGPYEQYF. As DNA, the CDR3 is TGTGCCAGTAGTACCAGCGGTCCCTACGAGCAGTACTTC.

The genes are TRBV19 and TRBJ2-5; TRBD1 is a possible D gene (6 bases). Germline V gene lookup returns CDR1 LNHDA and CDR2 SQIVND (reference sequence). V lost 3 bases and J lost 3, with 8 bases in between. The CDR3 covers 13 residues. In DNA, the CDR3 is TGTGCCAGTAGTATGGACAGCGAAGAGACCCAGTACTTC. Its protein is CASSMDSEETQYF. The variable domain in full, completed from reference TRBV19 and TRBJ2-5, reads DGGITQSPKYLFRKEGQNVTLSCEQNLNHDAMYWYRQDPGQGLRLIYYSQIVNDFQKGDIAEGYSVSREKKESFPLTVTSAQKNPTAFYLCASSMDSEETQYFGPGTRLLVL.

The V call is TRBV11-3, the J call TRBJ2-1; the D is unclear. With 5 bases removed from V and 7 bases from J, the gap between germline ends came to 18 bases. The CDR3 sequence is 15 residues long. Germline CDR1 reads SGHNT; CDR2 reads YENEEA. The CDR3, as DNA: TGTGCCAGCAGCACATCCGATGAGGCTAGGAATGAGCAGTTCTTC. It specifies CASSTSDEARNEQFF.

The chain links TRBV30 to TRBJ2-1, with D unresolved. The CDR3 sequence is 13 residues long. The V gene lost 2 bases and the J gene lost 8 bases, with 13 bases spanning the gap. Germline lookup yields CDR1 GTSNPN and CDR2 SVGIG (reference sequence). CDR3 sequence (DNA): TGTGCCTGGAGTCTCCAGGTAGGCGATGAGCAGTTCTTC. Translating it yields CAWSLQVGDEQFF.

The chain couples TRBV30 to TRBJ2-2, with TRBD2 as a possible D gene (5 bases). The CDR3 totals 15 residues. CDR1 and CDR2 from the germline V gene are GTSNPN and SVGIG (reference sequence). V dropped 5 bases and J dropped 6 bases, with 19 bases sitting between them. The CDR3 DNA sequence: TGTGCCTGGGTCCCCCCTGCGGGTATCCCCGGGGAGCTGTTTTTT. The encoded protein is CAWVPPAGIPGELFF.

Concerning this clone itself: This specimen includes other DNA sequences encoding the same CDR3. The CDR3 protein is CASSLGSGGNQPQHF. CDR3 DNA sequence: TGTGCCAGCAGCTTAGGTTCTGGGGGCAATCAGCCCCAGCATTTT. This chain uses TRBV7-2 with TRBJ1-5; D unclear. The CDR3 loop spans 15 amino acids. Per germline, CDR1 SGHTA and CDR2 FQGNSA. Trimming took 1 base from V and 2 from J, leaving 9 bases between them.

This sequence joins TRBV25-1 and TRBJ2-1; 9 positions match TRBD1. CDR1 and CDR2 from the germline V gene are MGHDK and SYGVNS. Trimming at V came to 2 bases and at J to 2 bases, leaving 4 bases not matched to a gene. The CDR3 runs to 16 residues. CDR3: CASSEGGTGTYNEQFF. CDR3 nucleotides: TGTGCCAGCAGTGAAGGTGGGACAGGGACCTACAATGAGCAGTTCTTC. The whole variable domain, filled in from reference TRBV25-1 and TRBJ2-1, reads EADIYQTPRYLVIGTGKKITLECSQTMGHDKMYWYQQDPGMELHLIHYSYGVNSTEKGDLSSESTVSRIRTEHFPLTLESARPSHTSQYLCASSEGGTGTYNEQFFGPGTRLTVL.

V gene TRBV27 combines with J gene TRBJ2-6; TRBD1 matches 8 bases. The V gene's germline CDR1 is MNHEY and CDR2 SMNVEV (reference sequence). There are 17 residues in the CDR3. V was clipped by 5 bases and J by 1 base; unmatched bases: 7. The CDR3 here is CASSVLQGASGANVLTF. The CDR3 nucleotides read TGTGCCAGCAGTGTGCTTCAGGGGGCATCTGGGGCCAACGTCCTGACTTTC.